Described below is a single TCR beta chain sequence and its context. The antigen remains undetermined. CDR3 size: 15 residues. The germline V gene encodes CDR1 DFQATT and CDR2 SNEGSKA (reference sequence). V lost 0 bases and J 5 bases, leaving 14 bases between the germline ends. The data derive from a study of identical twins. General study results and limits: Cross-sectional statistics, not tracking of the same donors, supported the conclusions.

TCRdb independently ran MiXCR on the 5' RACE reads; one entry per CDR3 protein. Of about 690,000 distinct CDR3 sequences listed, approximately 21% are singletons. The same data also went into a second study, on T cells expressing NK-cell markers. That work adds: Sorted CD3+CD56+NKG2C+, CD3+CD56+NKG2C- and CD3+CD56-NKG2C+ T-cell subsets were beta-chain profiled.

This TCR came from a woman between 18 and 29 years old in good health. The specimen sequenced was PBMCs. The gene calls are TRBV20-1 and TRBJ2-1; D is unclear. CDR3 residues: CSARDYEPQDNEQFF. DNA of the CDR3: TGCAGTGCTAGAGATTACGAGCCCCAAGACAATGAGCAGTTCTTC.